Below, one TCR beta chain is given with its context. This record belongs to a study of shared clonotypes between healthy human individuals. CD8 cells classed as naive were CD45RO-negative and positively selected for CCR7, excluding terminally differentiated effector memory CD45RA+ cells. Healthy adults negative for HIV, lacking recent acute infections or vaccinations, served as donors. Assay used: immunoSEQ multiplex PCR; TCRdb lists only in-frame clones, some missing. The sample lists hundreds of thousands of clones, about 96% seen once, with 0.11% in the top ten. Germline V gives CDR1 MNHEY, CDR2 SVGAGI. V was shortened by 6 bases and J by 1 base, with 12 bases between the two germline ends. The CDR3 covers 14 residues.

The receptor was isolated from a woman younger than 45 in good health. The chain couples TRBV6-5 to TRBJ1-1; D not resolved. Sequencing input: naive CD8+ T cells sorted from blood. CDR3 loop: CASRPQIGNTEAFF. In DNA form, the CDR3 reads TGTGCCAGCAGGCCTCAGATTGGGAACACTGAAGCTTTCTTT.